This record concerns one T cell receptor beta chain sequence. The antigen is unknown. This entry is derived from a study of OX40 agonist ivuxolimab in advanced cancers. The study's findings and limits: Clonal expansion among partial responders at 0.1-3.0 mg/kg ranked near the lowest.

Here immunoSEQ multiplex PCR was the method, and the copy in TCRdb shows in-frame clones only, minus some. The sample includes about 36,000 clones, about 81% seen only once; the top ten take roughly 20%. The CDR3 sequence is 15 residues long. The germline gives CDR1 MDHEN, CDR2 SYDVKM. The germline V and J ends were trimmed by 4 bases and 0 bases, with 12 bases remaining between them. Sample: CD4+ or CD8+ T cells sorted from blood, taken in a trial of the OX40 agonist ivuxolimab. The chain joins TRBV28 to TRBJ1-2; D not resolved. This TCR was sampled from an adult with an advanced solid tumor such as melanoma, head and neck, liver or kidney cancer. The CDR3 region has the DNA TGTGCCAGCAGTTCCGGCGTGATAGCTAACTATGGCTACACCTTC. The encoded protein is CASSSGVIANYGYTF.